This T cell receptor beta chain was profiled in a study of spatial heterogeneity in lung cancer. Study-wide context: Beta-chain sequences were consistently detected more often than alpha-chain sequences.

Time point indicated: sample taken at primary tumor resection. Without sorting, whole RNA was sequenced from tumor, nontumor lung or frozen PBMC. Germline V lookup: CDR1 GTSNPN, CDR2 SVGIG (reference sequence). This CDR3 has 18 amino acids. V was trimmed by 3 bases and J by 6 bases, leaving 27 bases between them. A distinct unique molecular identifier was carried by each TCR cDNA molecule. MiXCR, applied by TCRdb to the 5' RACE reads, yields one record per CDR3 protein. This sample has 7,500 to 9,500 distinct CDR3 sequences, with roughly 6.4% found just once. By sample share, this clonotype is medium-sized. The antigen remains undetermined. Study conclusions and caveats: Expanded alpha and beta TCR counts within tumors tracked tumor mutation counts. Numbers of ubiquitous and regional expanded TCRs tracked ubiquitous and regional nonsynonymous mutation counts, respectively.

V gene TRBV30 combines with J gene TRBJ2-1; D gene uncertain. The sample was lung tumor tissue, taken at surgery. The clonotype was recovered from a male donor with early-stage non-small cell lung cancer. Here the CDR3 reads CAWSPALPRLSGPNEQFF. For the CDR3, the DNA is TGTGCCTGGAGCCCCGCCCTACCTCGGCTGTCTGGGCCCAATGAGCAGTTCTTC.